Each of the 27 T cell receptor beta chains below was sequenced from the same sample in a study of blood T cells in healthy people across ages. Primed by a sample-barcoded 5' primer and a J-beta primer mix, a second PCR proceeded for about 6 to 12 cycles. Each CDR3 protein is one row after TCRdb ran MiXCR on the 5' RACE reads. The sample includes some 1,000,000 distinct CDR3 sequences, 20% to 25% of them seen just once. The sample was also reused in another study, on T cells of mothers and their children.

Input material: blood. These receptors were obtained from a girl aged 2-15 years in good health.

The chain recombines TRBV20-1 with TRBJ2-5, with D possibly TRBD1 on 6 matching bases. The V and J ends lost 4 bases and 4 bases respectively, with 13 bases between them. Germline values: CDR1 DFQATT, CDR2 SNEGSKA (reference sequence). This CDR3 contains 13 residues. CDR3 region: CSATGVGGETQYF. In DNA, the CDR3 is TGCAGTGCTACAGGGGTAGGCGGAGAGACCCAGTACTTC.

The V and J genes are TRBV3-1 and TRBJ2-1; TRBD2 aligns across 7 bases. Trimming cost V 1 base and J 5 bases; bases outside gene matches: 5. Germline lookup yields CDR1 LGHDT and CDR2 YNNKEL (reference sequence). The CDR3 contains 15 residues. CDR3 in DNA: TGTGCCAGCAGCCAAGCGACGGGGAGGGACAATGAGCAGTTCTTC. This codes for CASSQATGRDNEQFF.

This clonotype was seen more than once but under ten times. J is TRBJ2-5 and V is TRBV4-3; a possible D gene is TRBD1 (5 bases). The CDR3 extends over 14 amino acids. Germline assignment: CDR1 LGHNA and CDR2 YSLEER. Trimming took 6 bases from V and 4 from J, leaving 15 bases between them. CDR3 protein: CASSAEWGGETQYF. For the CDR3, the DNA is TGCGCCAGCAGTGCAGAGTGGGGCGGAGAGACCCAGTACTTC.

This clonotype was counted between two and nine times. The CDR3 region has the DNA TGCAGCGGAAACAGGGGGCTAATCGGTGAGCAGTTCTTC. Protein product: CSGNRGLIGEQFF. J is TRBJ2-1 and V is TRBV29-1, with 9 nucleotides matching TRBD1. The CDR3 is made up of 13 amino acids. The V gene's germline CDR1 is SQVTM and CDR2 ANQGSEA. V was pared by 7 bases and J by 9 bases, with 10 bases of the junction left unmatched.

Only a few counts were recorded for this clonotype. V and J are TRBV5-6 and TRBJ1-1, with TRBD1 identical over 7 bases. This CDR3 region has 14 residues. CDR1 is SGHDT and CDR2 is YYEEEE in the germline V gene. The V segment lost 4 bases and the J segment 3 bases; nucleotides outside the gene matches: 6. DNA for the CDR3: TGTGCCAGCAGCACTCCCCAGGGGGACACTGAAGCTTTCTTT. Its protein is CASSTPQGDTEAFF.

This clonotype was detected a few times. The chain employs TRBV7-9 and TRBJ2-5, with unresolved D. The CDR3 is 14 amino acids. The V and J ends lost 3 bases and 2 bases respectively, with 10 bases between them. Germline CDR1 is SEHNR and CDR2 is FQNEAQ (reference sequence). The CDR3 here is CASSFLLDQETQYF. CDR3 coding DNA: TGTGCCAGCAGCTTCCTGCTAGATCAAGAGACCCAGTACTTC. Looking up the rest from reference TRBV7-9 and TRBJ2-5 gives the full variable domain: DTGVSQNPRHKITKRGQNVTFRCDPISEHNRLYWYRQTLGQGPEFLTYFQNEAQLEKSRLLSDRFSAERPKGSFSTLEIQRTEQGDSAMYLCASSFLLDQETQYFGPGTRLLVL.

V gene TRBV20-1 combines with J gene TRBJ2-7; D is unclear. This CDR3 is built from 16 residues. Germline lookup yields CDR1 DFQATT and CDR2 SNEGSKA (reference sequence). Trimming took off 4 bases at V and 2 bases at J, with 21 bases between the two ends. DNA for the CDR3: TGCAGTGCTAACAGTTACTCCGAGGCAAGAACCTACGAGCAGTACTTC. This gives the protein CSANSYSEARTYEQYF.

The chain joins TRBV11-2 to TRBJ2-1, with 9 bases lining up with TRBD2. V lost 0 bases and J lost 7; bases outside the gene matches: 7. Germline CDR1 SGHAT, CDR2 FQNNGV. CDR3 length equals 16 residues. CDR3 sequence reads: CASSLDRGGGYNEQFF. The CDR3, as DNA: TGTGCCAGCAGCTTAGACCGCGGGGGGGGCTATAATGAGCAGTTCTTC.

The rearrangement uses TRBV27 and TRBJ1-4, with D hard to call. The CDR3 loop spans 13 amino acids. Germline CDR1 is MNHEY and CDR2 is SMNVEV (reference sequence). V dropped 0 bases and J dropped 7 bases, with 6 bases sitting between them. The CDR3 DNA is TGTGCCAGCAGTTTATCGGCAGTTGAAAAACTGTTTTTT. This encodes CASSLSAVEKLFF.

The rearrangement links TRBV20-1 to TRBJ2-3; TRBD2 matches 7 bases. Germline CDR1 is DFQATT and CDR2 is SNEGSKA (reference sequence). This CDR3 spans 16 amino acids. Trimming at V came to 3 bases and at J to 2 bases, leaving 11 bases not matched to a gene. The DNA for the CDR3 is TGCAGTGCTAGCGCGACTAGCCTGAAAGACACAGATACGCAGTATTTT. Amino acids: CSASATSLKDTDTQYF.

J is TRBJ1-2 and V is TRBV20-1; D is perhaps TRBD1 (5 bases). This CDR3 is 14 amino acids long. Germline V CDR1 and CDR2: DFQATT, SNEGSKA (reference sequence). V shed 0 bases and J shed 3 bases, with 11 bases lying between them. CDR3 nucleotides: TGCAGTGCTAGAGATCTCCGACAGTACTATGGCTACACCTTC. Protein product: CSARDLRQYYGYTF.

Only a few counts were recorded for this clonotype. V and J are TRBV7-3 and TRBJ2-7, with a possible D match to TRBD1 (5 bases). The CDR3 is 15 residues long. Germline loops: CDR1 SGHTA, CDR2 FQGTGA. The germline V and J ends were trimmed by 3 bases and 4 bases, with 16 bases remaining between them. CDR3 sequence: CASSLRRTWAYEQYF. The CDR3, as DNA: TGTGCCAGCAGCTTGAGAAGGACATGGGCATACGAGCAGTACTTC. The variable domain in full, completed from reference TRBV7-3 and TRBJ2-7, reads GAGVSQTPSNKVTEKGKYVELRCDPISGHTALYWYRQSLGQGPEFLIYFQGTGAADDSGLPNDRFFAVRPEGSVSTLKIQRTERGDSAVYLCASSLRRTWAYEQYFGPGTRLTVT.

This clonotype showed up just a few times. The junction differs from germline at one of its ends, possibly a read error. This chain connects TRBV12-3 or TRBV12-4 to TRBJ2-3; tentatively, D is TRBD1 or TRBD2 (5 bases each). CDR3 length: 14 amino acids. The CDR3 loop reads CASSLWGTQDTQYF. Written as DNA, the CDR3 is TGTGCCAGCAGTTTATGGGGGACCCAAGATACGCAATATTTT.

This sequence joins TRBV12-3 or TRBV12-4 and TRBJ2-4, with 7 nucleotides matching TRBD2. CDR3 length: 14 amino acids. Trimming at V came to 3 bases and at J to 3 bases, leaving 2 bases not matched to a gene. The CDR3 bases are TGTGCCAGCAGTTTCACGGGGGGCAAAAACATTCAGTACTTC. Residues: CASSFTGGKNIQYF.

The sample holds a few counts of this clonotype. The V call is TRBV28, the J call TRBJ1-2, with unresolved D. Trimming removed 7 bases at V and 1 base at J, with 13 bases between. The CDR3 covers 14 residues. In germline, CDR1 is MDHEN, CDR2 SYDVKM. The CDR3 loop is CASKLELLNYGYTF. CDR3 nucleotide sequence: TGTGCCAGCAAGCTAGAGTTGCTTAACTATGGCTACACCTTC.

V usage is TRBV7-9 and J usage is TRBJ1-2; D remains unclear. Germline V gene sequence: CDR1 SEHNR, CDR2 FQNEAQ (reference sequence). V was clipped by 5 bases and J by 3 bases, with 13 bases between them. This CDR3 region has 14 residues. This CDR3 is CASSGGFSYYGYTF. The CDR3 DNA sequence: TGTGCCAGCAGCGGCGGGTTTTCGTACTATGGCTACACCTTC.

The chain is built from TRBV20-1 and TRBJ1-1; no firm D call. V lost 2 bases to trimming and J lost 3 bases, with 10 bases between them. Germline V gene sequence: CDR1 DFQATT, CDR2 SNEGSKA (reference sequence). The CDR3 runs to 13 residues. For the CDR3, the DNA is TGCAGTGCTAGAACTACAGCAGACACTGAAGCTTTCTTT. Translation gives CSARTTADTEAFF.

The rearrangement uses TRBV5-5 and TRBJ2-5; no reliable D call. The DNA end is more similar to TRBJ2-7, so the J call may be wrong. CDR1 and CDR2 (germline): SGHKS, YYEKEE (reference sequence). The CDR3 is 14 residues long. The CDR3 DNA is TGTGCCAGCAGTTTTGGTCCCTCCGCCTACGAGCAGTACTTC. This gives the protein CASSFGPSAYEQYF.

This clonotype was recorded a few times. CDR3: CASSESPHNYGYTF. CDR3 nucleotides: TGTGCCAGCAGTGAGTCGCCTCATAACTATGGCTACACCTTC. The chain has TRBV6-4 and TRBJ1-2; unclear D gene. The length of the CDR3 is 14 residues. The ends were cut back, 3 bases at V and 1 base at J, with 9 bases in the middle. Per the germline V gene, CDR1 is MRHNA and CDR2 is SNTAGT.

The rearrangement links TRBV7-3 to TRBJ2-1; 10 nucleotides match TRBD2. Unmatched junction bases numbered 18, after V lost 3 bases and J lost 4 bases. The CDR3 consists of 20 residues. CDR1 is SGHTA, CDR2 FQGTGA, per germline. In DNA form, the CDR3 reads TGTGCCAGCAGCTTTGATTCCCCTGGGGGCCTAGCGGGAGTGTACAATGAGCAGTTCTTC. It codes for CASSFDSPGGLAGVYNEQFF.

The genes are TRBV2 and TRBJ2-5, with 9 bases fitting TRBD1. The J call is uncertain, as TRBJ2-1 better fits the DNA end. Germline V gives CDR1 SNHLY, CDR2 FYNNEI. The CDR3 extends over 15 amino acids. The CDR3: CASSETGQGINEQFF. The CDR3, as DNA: TGTGCCAGCAGTGAAACTGGACAGGGGATCAATGAGCAGTTCTTC.

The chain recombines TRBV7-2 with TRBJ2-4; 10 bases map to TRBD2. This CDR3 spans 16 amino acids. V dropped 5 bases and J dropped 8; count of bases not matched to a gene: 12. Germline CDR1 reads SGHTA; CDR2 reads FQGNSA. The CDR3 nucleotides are TGTGCCAGCAGCCGTCCACTAGCGGGGAGGAGGGACATTCAGTACTTC. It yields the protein CASSRPLAGRRDIQYF.

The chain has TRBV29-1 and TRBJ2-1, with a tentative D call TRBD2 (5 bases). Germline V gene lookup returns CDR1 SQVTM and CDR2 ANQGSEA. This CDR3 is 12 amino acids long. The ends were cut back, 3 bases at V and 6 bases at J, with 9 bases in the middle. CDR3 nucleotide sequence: TGCAGCGTTGATGGGGAGCGCAATGAGCAGTTCTTC. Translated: CSVDGERNEQFF.

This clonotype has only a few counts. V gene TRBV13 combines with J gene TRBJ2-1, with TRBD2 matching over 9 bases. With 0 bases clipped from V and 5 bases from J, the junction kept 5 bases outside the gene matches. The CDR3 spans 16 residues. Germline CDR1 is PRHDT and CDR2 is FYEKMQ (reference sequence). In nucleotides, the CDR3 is TGTGCCAGCAGCTTAGGTAGGGCTAGCGGGAACAATGAGCAGTTCTTC. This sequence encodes CASSLGRASGNNEQFF.

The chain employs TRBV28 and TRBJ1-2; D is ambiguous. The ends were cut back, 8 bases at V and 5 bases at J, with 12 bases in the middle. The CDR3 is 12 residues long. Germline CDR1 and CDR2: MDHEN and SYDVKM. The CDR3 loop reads CASGKEEYGYTF. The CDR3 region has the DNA TGTGCCAGCGGGAAAGAGGAATATGGCTACACCTTC.

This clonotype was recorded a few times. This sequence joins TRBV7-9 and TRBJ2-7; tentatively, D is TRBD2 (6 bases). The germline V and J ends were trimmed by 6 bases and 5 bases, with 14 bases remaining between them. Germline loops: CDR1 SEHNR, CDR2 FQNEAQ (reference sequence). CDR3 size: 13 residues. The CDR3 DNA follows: TGTGCCAGCAGTCCACCGGCTAGCGACGAGCAGTACTTC. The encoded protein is CASSPPASDEQYF.

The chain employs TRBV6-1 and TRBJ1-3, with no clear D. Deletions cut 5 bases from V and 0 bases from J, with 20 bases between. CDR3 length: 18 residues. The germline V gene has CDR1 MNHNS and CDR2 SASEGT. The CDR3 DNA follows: TGTGCCAGCAGTCCCCTCGGGTTTGGAGGCCCCTCTGGAAACACCATATATTTT. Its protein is CASSPLGFGGPSGNTIYF.